Below are 28 T cell receptor beta chains sequenced from a single sample in a study of T cell responses to AZD1222 COVID-19 vaccine. TCRdb keeps only in-frame clones here, not all; method: immunoSEQ multiplex PCR. The sample yields approximately 150,000 clones, roughly nine tenths seen once. The source was peripheral blood, collected on day 0 of AZD1222 vaccination. All receptors come from an adult in good health.

The chain links TRBV5-4 to TRBJ2-3; unclear D gene. This CDR3 is built from 11 residues. Germline lookup yields CDR1 SGHNT and CDR2 YYREEE (reference sequence). Trimming removed 2 bases from V and 3 bases from J, with 1 base in between. Here the CDR3 reads CASSFTDTQYF. CDR3 nucleotides: TGTGCCAGCAGCTTTACAGATACGCAGTATTTT.

This chain uses TRBV10-3 with TRBJ1-1; D uncertain. Trimming took off 3 bases at V and 0 bases at J, with 8 bases between the two ends. Germline CDR1 is ENHRY and CDR2 is SYGVKD. The CDR3 is 14 amino acids. CDR3 coding DNA: TGTGCCATCAGTGATAGTCACTTGAACACTGAAGCTTTCTTT. Residues: CAISDSHLNTEAFF.

This rearrangement joins TRBV12-5 to TRBJ1-1, with 10 bases fitting TRBD1. The CDR3 covers 12 residues. The V and J ends lost 6 bases and 11 bases, in that order; junction bases with no gene match: 6. Germline V gives CDR1 LGHNT, CDR2 FRNRAP. The CDR3 sequence: CASGIPGQGAFF. CDR3 bases: TGTGCTAGTGGGATCCCGGGACAGGGGGCTTTCTTT.

The rearrangement uses TRBV9 and TRBJ1-1, with D tentatively TRBD1 (5 bases). Trimming took off 1 base at V and 4 bases at J, with 14 bases between the two ends. Germline loops: CDR1 SGDLS, CDR2 YYNGEE. The CDR3 consists of 15 residues. CDR3 in amino acids: CASSVLAGLGTEAFF. The CDR3 coding sequence is TGTGCCAGCAGCGTACTGGCAGGGTTGGGCACTGAAGCTTTCTTT.

The chain carries TRBV9 and TRBJ1-1, with D possibly TRBD1 on 5 matching bases. The CDR3 totals 16 residues. Trimming took off 3 bases at V and 8 bases at J, with 23 bases between the two ends. The germline gives CDR1 SGDLS, CDR2 YYNGEE. CDR3 coding DNA: TGTGCCAGCAGCGAAGGTAACAGGAGCCCCTCGGAGGAAGCTTTCTTT. This codes for CASSEGNRSPSEEAFF.

The chain combines TRBV7-8 with TRBJ1-1; D unresolved. Germline loops: CDR1 SGHVS, CDR2 FQNEAQ. The CDR3 loop spans 13 amino acids. Trimming left V 5 bases short and J 0 bases short, with 7 bases between. The CDR3 region has the DNA TGTGCCAGCAGCCGTGGGATGAACACTGAAGCTTTCTTT. It codes for CASSRGMNTEAFF.

This chain links TRBV19 with TRBJ2-2, with TRBD2 identical over 11 bases. The CDR3 totals 16 residues. Germline V gene lookup returns CDR1 LNHDA and CDR2 SQIVND (reference sequence). J gave up 6 bases and V 5 bases, and 8 bases lay outside the gene matches. This chain's CDR3 is CASSRVLAGGPGELFF. DNA of the CDR3: TGTGCCAGTAGTCGGGTTCTAGCGGGAGGTCCCGGGGAGCTGTTTTTT.

V usage is TRBV24-1 and J usage is TRBJ2-3; 8 nucleotides line up with TRBD1. CDR3 length: 17 residues. The V and J ends lost 4 bases and 2 bases, in that order; junction bases with no gene match: 10. CDR1 is KGHDR, CDR2 SFDVKD, per germline. CDR3 residues: CATSDPPGTGNTDTQYF. The CDR3 coding sequence is TGTGCCACCAGTGACCCACCCGGGACAGGCAACACAGATACGCAGTATTTT.

This sequence joins TRBV6-2 or TRBV6-3 and TRBJ2-5; D might be TRBD2 (6 bases). This CDR3 is built from 14 residues. V was clipped by 4 bases and J by 4 bases, with 13 bases between them. Germline loops: CDR1 MNHEY, CDR2 SVGEGT. CDR3 sequence (DNA): TGTGCCAGCAGTTTACGGGGGTTACGAGAGACCCAGTACTTC. Its translation is CASSLRGLRETQYF.

The chain couples TRBV21-1 to TRBJ2-3. TRBV21-1 has pseudogene status. The CDR3 is made up of 17 amino acids. The CDR3, as DNA: TGTGCCAGCAGCTCCCGGTTCGGCGGACGAAGCACAGATACGCAGTATTTT. It is translated as CASSSRFGGRSTDTQYF.

V gene TRBV19 combines with J gene TRBJ1-1, with D possibly being TRBD1 (6 bases). Between the trimmed V and J ends, which lost 4 bases and 1 base, there was a span of 13 bases. Germline CDR1 LNHDA, CDR2 SQIVND (reference sequence). The CDR3 is 15 amino acids. The CDR3 coding sequence is TGTGCCAGTAGTAAGACAGGTGGAGGGAACACTGAAGCTTTCTTT. As protein: CASSKTGGGNTEAFF. Full variable domain (missing parts from reference TRBV19 and TRBJ1-1): DGGITQSPKYLFRKEGQNVTLSCEQNLNHDAMYWYRQDPGQGLRLIYYSQIVNDFQKGDIAEGYSVSREKKESFPLTVTSAQKNPTAFYLCASSKTGGGNTEAFFGQGTRLTVV.

This clone occurred once. CDR3 sequence reads: CASTDQGRNYGYTF. CDR3 bases: TGTGCCAGCACCGACCAGGGACGTAACTATGGCTACACCTTC. The chain has TRBV6-4 and TRBJ1-2; possibly TRBD1 for D (5 bases). This CDR3 is built from 14 residues. Germline V gives CDR1 MRHNA, CDR2 SNTAGT. The V gene lost 7 bases and the J gene lost 1 base, with 13 bases spanning the gap.

The chain employs TRBV19 and TRBJ1-5; no reliable D call. Deletions cut 6 bases from V and 2 bases from J, with 11 bases between. The CDR3 has 14 amino acids. The germline V gene has CDR1 LNHDA and CDR2 SQIVND (reference sequence). The CDR3 is CASRLDGGNQPQHF. CDR3 nucleotide sequence: TGTGCCAGTAGGTTGGACGGGGGCAATCAGCCCCAGCATTTT. Variable domain in full (rest from reference TRBV19 and TRBJ1-5): DGGITQSPKYLFRKEGQNVTLSCEQNLNHDAMYWYRQDPGQGLRLIYYSQIVNDFQKGDIAEGYSVSREKKESFPLTVTSAQKNPTAFYLCASRLDGGNQPQHFGDGTRLSIL.

V is TRBV3-1 (or the pseudogene TRBV3-2) and J is TRBJ1-2; D is possibly TRBD1 (5 bases). Germline values: CDR1 LGHDT, CDR2 YNNKEL (reference sequence). V shed 0 bases and J shed 5 bases, with 10 bases lying between them. The CDR3 extends over 14 amino acids. The CDR3 nucleotides read TGTGCCAGCAGCCAAGAGGTTGGGGGGTATGGCTACACCTTC. Amino acid sequence: CASSQEVGGYGYTF.

The genes are TRBV30 and TRBJ2-7; D is ambiguous. The V end lost 0 bases, the J end lost 4 bases, and 13 bases lay between the germline ends. CDR1 and CDR2 from the germline V gene are GTSNPN and SVGIG (reference sequence). The CDR3 has 14 residues. DNA for the CDR3: TGTGCCTGGAGTGTACTCGGGCTAGGATACGAGCAGTACTTC. Translating it yields CAWSVLGLGYEQYF.

Written as DNA, the CDR3 is TGTGCCAGCAGTTACTCGCAAAGGGTCGGTACTGAAGCTTTCTTT. The encoded protein is CASSYSQRVGTEAFF. The rearrangement uses TRBV6-5 and TRBJ1-1; D uncertain. The V gene's germline CDR1 is MNHEY and CDR2 SVGAGI. V was clipped by 0 bases and J by 5 bases, with 13 bases between them. CDR3 size: 15 residues.

Here the CDR3 reads CASSIPGRAGLTSGNTIYF. In nucleotides, the CDR3 is TGTGCCAGTAGTATCCCAGGCCGAGCAGGACTCACCTCCGGAAACACCATATATTTT. The V gene is TRBV19, the J gene TRBJ1-3; D is unresolved. This CDR3 has 19 amino acids. Germline values: CDR1 LNHDA, CDR2 SQIVND (reference sequence). The V gene lost 3 bases and the J gene lost 4 bases, with 25 bases spanning the gap.

The chain joins TRBV6-1 to TRBJ1-5, with D unclear. Germline values: CDR1 MNHNS, CDR2 SASEGT. The CDR3 totals 16 residues. Trimming removed 0 bases at V and 0 bases at J, with 9 bases between. CDR3 region: CASSEASVYSNQPQHF. The CDR3 DNA reads as TGTGCCAGCAGTGAAGCGTCGGTGTATAGCAATCAGCCCCAGCATTTT.

The rearrangement joins TRBV10-1 to TRBJ1-2, with D possibly being TRBD1 (5 bases). The germline V gene encodes CDR1 WNHNN and CDR2 SYGVQD (reference sequence). The CDR3 spans 17 residues. The ends were cut back, 2 bases at V and 3 bases at J, with 19 bases in the middle. The chain's CDR3 is CASSEGTGPLSDYGYTF. The CDR3 nucleotides read TGCGCCAGCAGTGAGGGGACCGGACCGTTATCCGACTATGGCTACACCTTC.

The V and J genes are TRBV11-3 and TRBJ1-6; 8 bases agree with TRBD1. The CDR3 loop spans 15 amino acids. J lost 5 bases, V lost 0 bases, and 0 bases had no gene match. Germline CDR1 is SGHNT and CDR2 is YENEEA. The CDR3 is CASSLEGQDNSPLHF. DNA of the CDR3: TGTGCCAGCAGCTTAGAGGGACAGGATAATTCACCCCTCCACTTT. Using reference TRBV11-3 and TRBJ1-6 for the parts outside the CDR3, the full variable domain is EAGVVQSPRYKIIEKKQPVAFWCNPISGHNTLYWYLQNLGQGPELLIRYENEEAVDDSQLPKDRFSAERLKGVDSTLKIQPAELGDSAVYLCASSLEGQDNSPLHFGNGTRLTVT.

The chain has TRBV7-9 and TRBJ2-7; the D is unclear. Germline CDR1 is SEHNR and CDR2 is FQNEAQ (reference sequence). The CDR3 contains 12 residues. V was pared by 1 base and J by 3 bases, with 4 bases between. Here the CDR3 DNA reads TGTGCCAGCAGCTTAGGGGTCTACGAGCAGTACTTC. It yields the protein CASSLGVYEQYF.

The rearrangement links TRBV6-1 to TRBJ2-7, with 8 nucleotides matching TRBD2. Trimming cost V 2 bases and J 1 base; bases outside gene matches: 4. The CDR3 is 15 residues long. Germline CDR1 is MNHNS and CDR2 is SASEGT. The CDR3 spells CASSEYQRGSYEQYF. The CDR3 nucleotides are TGTGCCAGCAGTGAATATCAGCGGGGGTCCTACGAGCAGTACTTC.

The V and J genes are TRBV5-1 and TRBJ2-1; 11 bases align to TRBD2. V lost 4 bases to trimming and J lost 3 bases; unmatched junction nucleotides: 15. This CDR3 has 19 residues. From germline, CDR1 is SGHRS and CDR2 YFSETQ. The CDR3 sequence: CASSGPGLAASLGYNEQFF. As DNA, the CDR3 is TGCGCCAGCAGCGGTCCGGGACTAGCGGCATCCTTGGGCTACAATGAGCAGTTCTTC.

The rearrangement joins TRBV27 to TRBJ1-5; a possible D gene is TRBD1 (6 bases). Germline V lookup: CDR1 MNHEY, CDR2 SMNVEV (reference sequence). V lost 2 bases to trimming and J lost 2 bases, with 13 bases between them. There are 16 residues in the CDR3. CDR3 sequence: CASSLTGGEGNQPQHF. The CDR3 DNA reads TGTGCCAGCAGTTTAACCGGGGGCGAGGGCAATCAGCCCCAGCATTTT.

This sequence joins TRBV3-1 (or the pseudogene TRBV3-2) and TRBJ2-5; the D gene could be TRBD1 or TRBD2 (5 bases each). V was pared by 4 bases and J by 4 bases, with 13 bases between. There are 14 residues in the CDR3. CDR1 LGHDT and CDR2 YNNKEL come from the germline V gene (reference sequence). The CDR3 protein is CASSLGPGGETQYF. In nucleotides, the CDR3 is TGTGCCAGCAGCCTCGGACCTGGGGGAGAGACCCAGTACTTC.

The sample holds a few counts of this clone. The rearrangement uses TRBV3-1 (or the pseudogene TRBV3-2) and TRBJ1-1; a weak D match, TRBD1 (5 bases). Germline CDR1 LGHDT, CDR2 YNNKEL (reference sequence). The ends were cut back, 1 base at V and 2 bases at J, with 20 bases in the middle. The CDR3 consists of 18 residues. CDR3 in DNA: TGTGCCAGCAGCCAAGGTTTAAGGGGTGAGGCTTTAAACACTGAAGCTTTCTTT. It specifies CASSQGLRGEALNTEAFF.

Only one count was recorded for this clone. The CDR3 region has the DNA TGTGCCAGCAACCTTTTGACAGGGCTAAGCTCTGGGGCCAACGTCCTGACTTTC. Its translation is CASNLLTGLSSGANVLTF. J is TRBJ2-6 and V is TRBV7-9, with 7 bases fitting TRBD1. V dropped 7 bases and J dropped 0; count of bases not matched to a gene: 12. The CDR3 runs to 18 residues. Germline V gene sequence: CDR1 SEHNR, CDR2 FQNEAQ (reference sequence).

This rearrangement joins TRBV27 to TRBJ2-5, with 8 nucleotides matching TRBD1. The trim removed 5 bases at V and 2 bases at J, leaving 7 bases unmatched. Germline loops: CDR1 MNHEY, CDR2 SMNVEV (reference sequence). This CDR3 is built from 15 residues. The DNA of the CDR3 is TGTGCCAGCAGTAGAGACAGGGGATGGCAAGAGACCCAGTACTTC. It is translated as CASSRDRGWQETQYF.